This T cell receptor beta chain was found in a study of CXCR3-negative and CXCR3-positive naive CD8 T cells. Points from the study as a whole: Both of the naive subsets showed about the same high diversity, but memory CD8+ cells had much less. CXCR3-positive naive cells had more hydrophobic TRB CDR3s than CXCR3-negative naive cells. The authors found comparable surface CD5 between naive subsets and inferred TCR strength from TRB CDR3 properties.

Triplicate sorts of some 300,000 cells per CD8+ subset. UMI-tagged TRB cDNA libraries were built via 5' RACE. TCRdb reprocessed the 5' RACE reads and stores each CDR3 protein as one record, lacking DNA. The sample's table shows some 130,000 distinct CDR3 sequences. Comments on this clonotype: Antigen: not known.

This CDR3 has 15 amino acids. This chain uses TRBV12-3 or TRBV12-4 with TRBJ1-3. The receptor comes from a human donor in good health. Some clones in this sample may be carry-over from other donors' samples. Sequences were obtained from naive CXCR3- CD8+ T cells from blood. Subset reported: CD45RO-CCR7+CD27+CD95- naive CD8+ T cells lacking CXCR3 (TNR3-). The CDR3 is CASSEDPAAGNTIYF.